This TCR delta chain was obtained from a study of gamma-delta T cells after stem cell transplantation. TCRdb fed the RT-PCR reads into CATT to redo clone calling. The data contain over 2,500 delta-chain clones, 7.5% to 9% of them seen just once; the ten biggest clones take up 8% to 10%. This CDR3 spans 21 amino acids. CDR1 and CDR2 (germline): TSWWSYY, QGS. The ends lost 4 bases at V and 0 bases at J; junction bases unmatched: 23. Of note for this clone: A read error may explain this, as a much larger clone is one base away. This sample includes further DNA sequences coding for the same CDR3.

The sequence was obtained from a human donor. It is not recorded whose cells these are; they may come from a transplant donor. The material sequenced was gamma-delta T cells. The rearrangement joins TRDV1 to TRDJ1; 7 bases line up with TRDD3. CDR3 nucleotides: TGTGCTCTTGGGGTCCATCCAGGCGGGCGAGACTGGGGATGGGACACCGATAAACTCATCTTT. This gives the protein CALGVHPGGRDWGWDTDKLIF.